This T cell receptor (beta chain) was identified in a study of regulatory T cells in long-lasting Graves disease. About the research overall: Patients with persistent Graves' disease had over 5 years of antithyroid drugs and persistent TSH receptor antibodies. Study-level results: Possibly, too few samples lowered accuracy. Persistent patients shared more public clonotypes (2,741) than new patients (about 1,000).

CDR3 length: 14 amino acids. Unmatched junction bases numbered 5, after V lost 8 bases and J lost 4 bases. Indicated time point: persistent/refractory GD, antithyroid drugs over 5 years with positive TRAb. PBMC RNA served as the TCR library source. EDTA tubes held 9 to 10 milliliters of peripheral blood from each patient. Construction of TCR beta libraries relied on iRepertoire HTBI primers and on Arm-PCR targeting CDR3 regions. Via MiXCR, TCRdb re-called the multiplex PCR reads, giving one row per CDR3 protein. The sample records 450,000 or so distinct CDR3 sequences, roughly 23% being singletons. This clonotype was observed at least ten times. Antigen specificity is unknown.

This sequence was found in a female donor with Graves disease. The rearrangement links TRBV12-3 or TRBV12-4 to TRBJ2-3; 11 bases fit TRBD2. Specimen: peripheral blood mononuclear cells (PBMCs), collected when the disease was refractory, from a patient treated with antithyroid drugs. This CDR3 is CASLAGGPPDTQYF. The CDR3 DNA sequence: TGTGCCAGCTTAGCGGGAGGGCCCCCAGATACGCAGTATTTT.